One T cell receptor (beta chain) is described in this entry. The antigen is not known. The record originates from a study of CD8 T cells in ankylosing spondylitis. Overall study results and limits: Ankylosing spondylitis blood seemed to carry a telltale TCR beta motif made of about 8 highly homologous variants. The clones that were linked to disease were reported to be significantly enriched in matched synovial fluid samples from ankylosing spondylitis patients. Previous work reported some of these motif variants in the synovial fluid and blood of reactive arthritis. Clones linked with disease were CD8+ and fairly uncommon in the peripheral blood.

TCRdb passed the 5' RACE reads through MiXCR, listing each CDR3 protein once. The table lists roughly 180,000 distinct CDR3 sequences, 10% to 15% of them singletons. V lost 5 bases and J 5 bases, leaving 11 bases between the germline ends. Germline V CDR1 and CDR2: SGHTA, FQGNSA. This CDR3 is 13 amino acids long. Sequencing was performed on blood, either unsorted or a sorted T cell fraction (not recorded which). This TCR was sampled from a female donor with ankylosing spondylitis or in good health (not recorded which). The V and J genes are TRBV7-2 and TRBJ2-3; maybe TRBD2 (5 bases). Here the CDR3 reads CASSLGREDTQYF. In nucleotides, the CDR3 is TGTGCCAGCAGCCTGGGTCGGGAAGATACGCAGTATTTT.